The rows below give T cell receptor beta chains drawn from one sample of a study of cytomegalovirus exposure and HLA in healthy donors. The assay was immunoSEQ multiplex PCR, and TCRdb's table has in-frame clones only and misses some. Counted here are about 360,000 clones, roughly 85% occurring once; the ten biggest clones make up roughly 0.82%. Source material: PBMCs. The source of these receptors is a woman aged 18 to 35 in good health and CMV-seronegative. Each CDR3 is given without its conserved first and last residue. Fields, in order: J gene, V gene, CDR3 protein.

TRBJ1-2,TRBV7-9,ASSLDRDRGVYGYT
TRBJ2-1,TRBV11-2,ASSLHLDRAYNEQF
TRBJ1-5,TRBV20-1,SARGEPQH
TRBJ1-2,TRBV9,ASSPGGPDRYGYT
TRBJ1-1,TRBV28,ASSLPGRDTEAF
TRBJ2-5,TRBV13,ASSNGLAVETQY
TRBJ1-1,TRBV30,AWRVGGGDDTEAF
TRBJ2-7,TRBV5-4,ASSPAGSLSYEQY
TRBJ1-5,TRBV2,ASNSGASNQPQH
TRBJ2-1,TRBV7-2,ASSLGLAGGYNEQF
TRBJ1-5,TRBV11-2,ASSFGPGQPQH
TRBJ1-2,TRBV5-6,ASSRDRGYGYT
TRBJ1-1,TRBV5-5,ASSLGPNRGGGTEAF
TRBJ1-2,TRBV6-5,ASNPRGDITGYT
TRBJ2-7,TRBV19,ASSWTPGSSYEQY
TRBJ1-2,TRBV27,ASSLSRAEVGYT
TRBJ2-1,TRBV6-1,ASSSTSGDYNEQF
TRBJ2-6,TRBV7-2,ASSSGTGRSGANVLT
TRBJ2-2,TRBV30,AWSALPGAGELF
TRBJ2-1,TRBV27,ASSSLSGATYNEQF
TRBJ2-7,TRBV28,ASSLWTSGTHEQY
TRBJ2-5,TRBV6-5,ASSYKGQQFQETQY
TRBJ2-1,TRBV4-1,ASSPGRGGPNEQF
TRBJ2-1,TRBV2,ASSEETSSYDEQF
TRBJ2-3,TRBV9,ASSVASGGFTDTQY
TRBJ1-6,TRBV19,ASRTDYNSPLH